This passage covers 10 T cell receptor beta chains from one sample sequenced in a study of OX40 agonist ivuxolimab in advanced cancers. The data were produced by immunoSEQ multiplex PCR, yet TCRdb's version contains in-frame clones alone and is incomplete. The sample gives around 35,000 clones, less than 85% of which show up once; 20% to 25% is in the top ten. Sequences were derived from CD4+ or CD8+ T cells sorted from blood, sampled in a trial of the OX40 agonist ivuxolimab. The receptors stem from an adult with an advanced solid tumor such as melanoma, head and neck, liver or kidney cancer.

V usage is TRBV4-1 and J usage is TRBJ1-3; no reliable D call. Trimming left V 0 bases short and J 9 bases short, with 6 bases between. Germline-derived CDR1 and CDR2 are MGHRA and YSYEKL. The CDR3 runs 12 residues. The CDR3 here is CASSQDLFTIYF. In DNA, the CDR3 is TGCGCCAGCAGCCAAGATTTATTCACCATATATTTT.

CDR3 sequence: CASSDSETQYF. The CDR3 bases are TGTGCCAGCAGTGATTCTGAGACCCAGTACTTC. The chain joins TRBV25-1 to TRBJ2-5, with no clear D. The CDR3 is 11 residues long. Germline CDR1 is MGHDK and CDR2 is SYGVNS. The germline V and J ends were trimmed by 3 bases and 5 bases, with 4 bases remaining between them.

This clone was seen just once. V and J are TRBV7-9 and TRBJ2-1; 7 positions agree with TRBD2. V trimming: 5 bases; J trimming: 3 bases; junction bases outside the gene matches: 4. The CDR3 is 14 amino acids. The germline gives CDR1 SEHNR, CDR2 FQNEAQ (reference sequence). CDR3: CASSNGTIYNEQFF. CDR3 DNA: TGTGCCAGCAGCAACGGGACTATCTACAATGAGCAGTTCTTC.

The chain recombines TRBV27 with TRBJ2-3; D uncertain. The ends were cut back, 3 bases at V and 1 base at J, with 5 bases in the middle. The CDR3 length is 13 residues. Germline CDR1 reads MNHEY; CDR2 reads SMNVEV (reference sequence). CDR3 nucleotide sequence: TGTGCCAGCAGTTTTGTGGGCACAGATACGCAGTATTTT. It translates to CASSFVGTDTQYF.

This clone was recorded many times. The chain has TRBV7-8 and TRBJ2-1; D perhaps matches TRBD2 (7 bases). The CDR3 length is 15 residues. The V gene lost 5 bases and the J gene lost 6 bases, with 17 bases spanning the gap. Germline values: CDR1 SGHVS, CDR2 FQNEAQ. CDR3 region: CASSGARGAINEQFF. CDR3 bases: TGTGCCAGCAGCGGAGCACGGGGGGCGATCAATGAGCAGTTCTTC.

J is TRBJ1-2 and V is TRBV29-1; 9 nucleotides align to TRBD1. This CDR3 spans 14 amino acids. Germline CDR1 reads SQVTM; CDR2 reads ANQGSEA. V lost 6 bases to trimming and J lost 3 bases; unmatched junction nucleotides: 8. Written as DNA, the CDR3 is TGCAGCGTAGCCGGGACAGGGTACGACTATGGCTACACCTTC. As protein: CSVAGTGYDYGYTF.

V usage is TRBV19 and J usage is TRBJ1-1; no firm D call. The germline V and J ends were trimmed by 6 bases and 3 bases, with 14 bases remaining between them. Germline V gives CDR1 LNHDA, CDR2 SQIVND (reference sequence). CDR3 length: 14 residues. The CDR3 region has the DNA TGTGCCAGTAGCCGGTTGTCGGGATACACTGAAGCTTTCTTT. Translation gives CASSRLSGYTEAFF. Drawing the rest from reference TRBV19 and TRBJ1-1, the complete variable domain is DGGITQSPKYLFRKEGQNVTLSCEQNLNHDAMYWYRQDPGQGLRLIYYSQIVNDFQKGDIAEGYSVSREKKESFPLTVTSAQKNPTAFYLCASSRLSGYTEAFFGQGTRLTVV.

A remark on this clone: A read error may produce the germline difference seen at one junction end. The V call is TRBV9, the J call TRBJ1-2; D possibly corresponds to TRBD1 (6 bases). From germline, CDR1 is SGDLS and CDR2 YYNGEE. The CDR3 contains 14 residues. CDR3 sequence reads: CASSPSGGISGSGF. Written as DNA, the CDR3 is TGTGCCAGCAGCCCCAGTGGGGGCATTTCTGGTTCAGGCTTC.

A note on this clone: Within the sample, other DNA sequences also encode this same CDR3. The V call is TRBV5-1, the J call TRBJ2-1; 8 nucleotides line up with TRBD2. Losses at the gene ends were 0 bases for V and 7 bases for J; bases not matched to a gene: 3. This CDR3 is built from 14 residues. CDR1 SGHRS and CDR2 YFSETQ come from the germline V gene. In nucleotides, the CDR3 is TGCGCCAGCAGCTTGGCGGGAGGGCTAAATGAGCAGTTCTTC. Translating it yields CASSLAGGLNEQFF. Full variable domain (rest looked up from reference TRBV5-1 and TRBJ2-1): KAGVTQTPRYLIKTRGQQVTLSCSPISGHRSVSWYQQTPGQGLQFLFEYFSETQRNKGNFPGRFSGRQFSNSRSEMNVSTLELGDSALYLCASSLAGGLNEQFFGPGTRLTVL.

This sequence joins TRBV19 and TRBJ1-5, with D uncertain. Looked up from germline, CDR1 is LNHDA and CDR2 is SQIVND (reference sequence). V was trimmed by 2 bases and J by 3 bases, leaving 8 bases between them. CDR3 length: 14 residues. The CDR3 reads CASSIIDVNQPQHF. Here the CDR3 DNA reads TGTGCCAGTAGTATAATAGACGTCAATCAGCCCCAGCATTTT.